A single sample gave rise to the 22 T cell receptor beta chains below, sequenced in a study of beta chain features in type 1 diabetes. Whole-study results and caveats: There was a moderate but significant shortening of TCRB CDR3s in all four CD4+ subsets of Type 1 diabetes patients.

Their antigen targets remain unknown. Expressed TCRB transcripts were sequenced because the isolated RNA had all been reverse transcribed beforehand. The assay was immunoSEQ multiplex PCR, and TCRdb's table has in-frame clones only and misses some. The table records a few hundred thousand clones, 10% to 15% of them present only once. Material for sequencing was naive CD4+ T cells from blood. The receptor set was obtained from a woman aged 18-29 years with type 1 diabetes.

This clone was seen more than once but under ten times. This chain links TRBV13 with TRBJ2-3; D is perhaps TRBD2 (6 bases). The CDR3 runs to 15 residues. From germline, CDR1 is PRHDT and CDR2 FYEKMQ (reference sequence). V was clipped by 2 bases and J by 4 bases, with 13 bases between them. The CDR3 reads CASSLLLAFADTQYF. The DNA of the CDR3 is TGTGCCAGCAGCTTATTACTAGCCTTCGCAGATACGCAGTATTTT.

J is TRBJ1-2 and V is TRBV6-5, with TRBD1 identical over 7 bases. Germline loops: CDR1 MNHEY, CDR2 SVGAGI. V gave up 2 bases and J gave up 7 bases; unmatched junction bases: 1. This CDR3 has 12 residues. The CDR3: CASSYDRVGYTF. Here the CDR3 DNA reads TGTGCCAGCAGTTACGACAGGGTTGGCTACACCTTC.

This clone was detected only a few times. The DNA of the CDR3 is TGTGCCAGCAGCCGACTAGCGGGACCGACCGAGCAGTACTTC. It translates to CASSRLAGPTEQYF. V usage is TRBV6-6 and J usage is TRBJ2-7; 11 bases agree with TRBD2. Germline assignment: CDR1 MNHNY and CDR2 SVGAGI (reference sequence). Losses at the gene ends were 6 bases for V and 6 bases for J; bases not matched to a gene: 7. This CDR3 is 14 amino acids long.

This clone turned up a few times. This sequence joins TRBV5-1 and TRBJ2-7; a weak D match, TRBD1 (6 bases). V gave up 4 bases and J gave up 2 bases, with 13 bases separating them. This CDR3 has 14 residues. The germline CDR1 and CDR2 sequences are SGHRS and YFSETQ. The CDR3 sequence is CASSLRGITYEQYF. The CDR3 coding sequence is TGCGCCAGCAGCCTGAGGGGGATCACCTACGAGCAGTACTTC.

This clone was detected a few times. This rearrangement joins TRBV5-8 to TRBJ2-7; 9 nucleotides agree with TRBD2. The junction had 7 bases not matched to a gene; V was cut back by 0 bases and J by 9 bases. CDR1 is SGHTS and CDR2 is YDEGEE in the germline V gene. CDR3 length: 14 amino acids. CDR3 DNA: TGTGCCAGCAGCTTGGATGGCGGGAGGGCGGTGCAGTACTTC. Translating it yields CASSLDGGRAVQYF.

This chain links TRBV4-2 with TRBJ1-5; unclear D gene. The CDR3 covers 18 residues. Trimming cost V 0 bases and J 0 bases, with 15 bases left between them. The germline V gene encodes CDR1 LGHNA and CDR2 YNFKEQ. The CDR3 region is CASSQESDRAYSNQPQHF. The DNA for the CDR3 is TGTGCCAGCAGCCAAGAAAGTGATAGAGCCTATAGCAATCAGCCCCAGCATTTT.

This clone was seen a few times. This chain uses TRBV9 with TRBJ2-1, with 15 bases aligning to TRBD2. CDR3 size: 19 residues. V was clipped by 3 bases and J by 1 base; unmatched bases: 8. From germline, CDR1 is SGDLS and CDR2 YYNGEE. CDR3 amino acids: CASSDTGTSGRRSYNEQFF. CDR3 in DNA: TGTGCCAGCAGCGATACCGGGACTAGCGGGAGGAGGTCCTACAATGAGCAGTTCTTC.

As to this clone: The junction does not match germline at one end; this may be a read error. The CDR3 reads CASSESTTDRLAGIIF. CDR3 nucleotides: TGTGCCAGCAGTGAGTCGACGACAGATCGACTAGCGGGGATAATCTTC. The J gene is TRBJ2-1, the V gene TRBV25-1; 11 nucleotides line up with TRBD2. The CDR3 loop spans 16 amino acids. The germline V gene has CDR1 MGHDK and CDR2 SYGVNS.

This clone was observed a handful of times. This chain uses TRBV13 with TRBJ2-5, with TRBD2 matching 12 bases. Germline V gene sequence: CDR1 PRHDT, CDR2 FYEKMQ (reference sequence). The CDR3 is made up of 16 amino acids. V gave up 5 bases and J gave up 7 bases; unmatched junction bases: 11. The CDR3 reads CASSPRGKLAGGTQYF. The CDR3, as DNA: TGTGCCAGCAGCCCCCGGGGGAAACTAGCGGGGGGGACCCAGTACTTC.

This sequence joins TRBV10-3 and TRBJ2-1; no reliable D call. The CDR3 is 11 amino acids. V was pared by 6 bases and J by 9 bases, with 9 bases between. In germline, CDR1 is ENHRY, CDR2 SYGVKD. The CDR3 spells CAISEVAEQFF. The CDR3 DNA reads TGTGCCATCAGCGAAGTGGCTGAGCAGTTCTTC.

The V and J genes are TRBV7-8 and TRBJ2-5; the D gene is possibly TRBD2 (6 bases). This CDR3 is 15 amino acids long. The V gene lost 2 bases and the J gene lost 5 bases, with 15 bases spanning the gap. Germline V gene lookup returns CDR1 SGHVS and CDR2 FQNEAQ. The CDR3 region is CASSLREAGLETQYF. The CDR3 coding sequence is TGTGCCAGCAGCTTAAGGGAGGCAGGGCTGGAGACCCAGTACTTC. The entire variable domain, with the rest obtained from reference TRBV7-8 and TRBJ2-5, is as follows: GAGVSQSPRYKVAKRGQDVALRCDPISGHVSLFWYQQALGQGPEFLTYFQNEAQLDKSGLPSDRFFAERPEGSVSTLKIQRTQQEDSAVYLCASSLREAGLETQYFGPGTRLLVL.

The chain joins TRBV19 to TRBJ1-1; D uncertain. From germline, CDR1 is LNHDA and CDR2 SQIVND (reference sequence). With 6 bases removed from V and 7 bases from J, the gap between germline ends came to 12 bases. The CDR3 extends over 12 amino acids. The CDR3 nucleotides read TGTGCCAGTAGCCCAAGCGGGAATGAAGCTTTCTTT. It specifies CASSPSGNEAFF.

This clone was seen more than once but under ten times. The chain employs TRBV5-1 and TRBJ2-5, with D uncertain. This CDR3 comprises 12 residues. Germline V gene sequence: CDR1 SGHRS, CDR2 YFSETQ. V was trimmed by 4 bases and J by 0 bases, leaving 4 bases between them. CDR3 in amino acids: CASSPYQETQYF. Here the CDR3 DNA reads TGCGCCAGCAGCCCCTACCAAGAGACCCAGTACTTC. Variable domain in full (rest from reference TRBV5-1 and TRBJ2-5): KAGVTQTPRYLIKTRGQQVTLSCSPISGHRSVSWYQQTPGQGLQFLFEYFSETQRNKGNFPGRFSGRQFSNSRSEMNVSTLELGDSALYLCASSPYQETQYFGPGTRLLVL.

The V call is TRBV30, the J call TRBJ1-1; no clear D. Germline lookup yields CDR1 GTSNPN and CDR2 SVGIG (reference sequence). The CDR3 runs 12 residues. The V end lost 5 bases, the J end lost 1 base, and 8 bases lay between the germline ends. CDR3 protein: CAWAPQNTEAFF. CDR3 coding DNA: TGTGCCTGGGCCCCACAGAACACTGAAGCTTTCTTT.

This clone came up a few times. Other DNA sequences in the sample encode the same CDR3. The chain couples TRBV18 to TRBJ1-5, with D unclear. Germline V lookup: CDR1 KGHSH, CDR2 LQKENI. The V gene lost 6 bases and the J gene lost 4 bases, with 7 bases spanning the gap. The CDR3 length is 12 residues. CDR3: CASSRVNQPQHF. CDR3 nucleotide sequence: TGTGCCAGCTCCCGAGTTAATCAGCCCCAGCATTTT.

CDR3 sequence: CASSPGQGKVNIQYF. CDR3 DNA sequence: TGTGCCAGCAGCCCGGGACAGGGGAAGGTAAACATTCAGTACTTC. The chain has TRBV6-1 and TRBJ2-4; 10 bases are a match to TRBD1. CDR1 and CDR2 from the germline V gene are MNHNS and SASEGT. Trimming took 6 bases from V and 6 from J; bases not matched to a gene: 8. This CDR3 is 15 amino acids long.

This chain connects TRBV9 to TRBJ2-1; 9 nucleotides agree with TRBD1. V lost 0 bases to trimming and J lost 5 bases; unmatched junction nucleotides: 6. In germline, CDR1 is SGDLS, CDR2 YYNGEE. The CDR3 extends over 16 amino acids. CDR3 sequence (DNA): TGTGCCAGCAGCGTAGGGGTGGGACAGGGAAACAATGAGCAGTTCTTC. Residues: CASSVGVGQGNNEQFF.

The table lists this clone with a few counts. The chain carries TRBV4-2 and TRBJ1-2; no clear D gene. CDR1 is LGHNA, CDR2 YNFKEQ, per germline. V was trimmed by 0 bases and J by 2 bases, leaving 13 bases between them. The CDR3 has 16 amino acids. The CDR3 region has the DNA TGTGCCAGCAGCCAAGATTGGGCGATAAGGAACTATGGCTACACCTTC. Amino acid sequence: CASSQDWAIRNYGYTF.

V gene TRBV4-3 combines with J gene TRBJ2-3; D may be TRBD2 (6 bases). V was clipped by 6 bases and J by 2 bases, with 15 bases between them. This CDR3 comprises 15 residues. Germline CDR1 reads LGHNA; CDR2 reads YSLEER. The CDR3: CASRRVGGITDTQYF. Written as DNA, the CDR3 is TGCGCCAGCAGGCGGGTGGGGGGAATCACAGATACGCAGTATTTT.

This chain's CDR3 is CASSQRMTGGAEAFF. The CDR3 DNA follows: TGTGCCAGCAGCCAACGTATGACAGGTGGTGCTGAAGCTTTCTTT. The chain employs TRBV14 and TRBJ1-1; tentatively, D is TRBD1 (6 bases). V lost 2 bases and J lost 6, with 16 bases in between. The CDR3 covers 15 residues. Germline CDR1 and CDR2: SGHDN and FVKESK. Drawing the rest from reference TRBV14 and TRBJ1-1, the complete variable domain is EAGVTQFPSHSVIEKGQTVTLRCDPISGHDNLYWYRRVMGKEIKFLLHFVKESKQDESGMPNNRFLAERTGGTYSTLKVQPAELEDSGVYFCASSQRMTGGAEAFFGQGTRLTVV.

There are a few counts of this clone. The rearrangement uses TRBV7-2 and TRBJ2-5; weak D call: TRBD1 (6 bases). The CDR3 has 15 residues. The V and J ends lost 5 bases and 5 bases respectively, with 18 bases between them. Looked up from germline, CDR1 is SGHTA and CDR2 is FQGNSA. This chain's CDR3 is CASSVRAGAGETQYF. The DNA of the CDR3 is TGTGCCAGCAGCGTCCGGGCAGGGGCTGGGGAGACCCAGTACTTC. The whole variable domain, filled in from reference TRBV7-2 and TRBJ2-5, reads GAGVSQSPSNKVTEKGKDVELRCDPISGHTALYWYRQSLGQGLEFLIYFQGNSAPDKSGLPSDRFSAERTGGSVSTLTIQRTQQEDSAVYLCASSVRAGAGETQYFGPGTRLLVL.

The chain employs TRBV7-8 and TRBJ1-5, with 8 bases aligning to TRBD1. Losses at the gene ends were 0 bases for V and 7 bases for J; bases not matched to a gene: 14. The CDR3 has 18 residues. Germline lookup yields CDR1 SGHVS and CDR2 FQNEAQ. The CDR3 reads CASSLAPPGTGISQPQHF. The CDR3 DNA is TGTGCCAGCAGCTTAGCGCCCCCCGGGACAGGAATCTCCCAGCCCCAGCATTTT. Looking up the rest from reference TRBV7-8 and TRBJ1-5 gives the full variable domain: GAGVSQSPRYKVAKRGQDVALRCDPISGHVSLFWYQQALGQGPEFLTYFQNEAQLDKSGLPSDRFFAERPEGSVSTLKIQRTQQEDSAVYLCASSLAPPGTGISQPQHFGDGTRLSIL.